Below, 22 T cell receptor beta chains from the same sample are listed, as sequenced in a study of PD-L1 blockade in urothelial cancer. Libraries were prepared by immunoSEQ multiplex PCR; TCRdb keeps only in-frame clonotypes and omits some of them. This table holds just over 35,000 clones, roughly a third found once. Sequenced here: tumor tissue, sampled before atezolizumab (anti-PD-L1) treatment. Receptors originate from a man between 60 and 75 years old with urothelial cancer.

This clone was counted only a few times. The chain carries TRBV18 and TRBJ1-5; 8 bases line up with TRBD1. J was trimmed by 5 bases and V by 3 bases; bases with no gene match: 3. From germline, CDR1 is KGHSH and CDR2 LQKENI. The CDR3 contains 14 residues. Written as DNA, the CDR3 is TGTGCCAGCTCACCGTCACAGGGGGATCAGCCCCAGCATTTT. It is translated as CASSPSQGDQPQHF.

The V gene is TRBV19, the J gene TRBJ1-5, with TRBD1 identical over 8 bases. Trimming cost V 9 bases and J 6 bases; bases outside gene matches: 7. This CDR3 is 13 amino acids long. Germline V CDR1 and CDR2: LNHDA, SQIVND (reference sequence). Here the CDR3 DNA reads TGTGCCAGCTCCACAGGGGGGCCTCAGCCCCAGCATTTT. It codes for CASSTGGPQPQHF.

This clone was seen a few times. V and J are TRBV10-2 and TRBJ2-2, with TRBD2 matching over 8 bases. The CDR3 is made up of 15 amino acids. The V gene's germline CDR1 is WSHSY and CDR2 SAAADI. V dropped 6 bases and J dropped 6; count of bases not matched to a gene: 9. Written as DNA, the CDR3 is TGCGCCAGCAGCGAACCGGGACTAGTACCCGGGGAGCTGTTTTTT. This sequence encodes CASSEPGLVPGELFF.

This chain uses TRBV6-8 with TRBJ2-7, with D perhaps assigned TRBD1 or TRBD2 (5 bases each). The CDR3 extends over 16 amino acids. CDR1 is MNHGY and CDR2 is SAAAGT in the germline V gene. Trimming removed 5 bases from V and 0 bases from J, with 17 bases in between. The CDR3 DNA reads as TGTGCCAGCAGTAGGGCAGGGAGCGCCGGCTCCTACGAGCAGTACTTC. Its protein is CASSRAGSAGSYEQYF.

In its sample, this clone was seen a few times. The chain links TRBV1 to TRBJ1-2. TRBV1 corresponds to a pseudogene. CDR3 length: 16 amino acids. Here the CDR3 reads CASSQGSSVRLGGYTF. The DNA for the CDR3 is TGCGCCAGCAGCCAAGGGAGTTCGGTCCGCCTAGGTGGCTACACCTTC.

The rearrangement links TRBV5-1 to TRBJ2-2; TRBD2 matches 11 bases. Germline-derived CDR1 and CDR2 are SGHRS and YFSETQ. V shed 1 base and J 7 bases; nucleotides not matched to a gene: 6. The CDR3 extends over 16 amino acids. CDR3 residues: CASSLISGRGNGELFF. For the CDR3, the DNA is TGCGCCAGCAGCTTGATTAGCGGGAGGGGAAACGGGGAGCTGTTTTTT.

The J gene is TRBJ1-3, the V gene TRBV28; D is ambiguous. Germline V gene lookup returns CDR1 MDHEN and CDR2 SYDVKM. The V gene lost 2 bases and the J gene lost 3 bases, with 14 bases spanning the gap. This CDR3 has 16 amino acids. The DNA of the CDR3 is TGTGCCAGCAGTTTAGTAGCAGCGACCATTGGAAACACCATATATTTT. Encoded protein: CASSLVAATIGNTIYF. Based on the CDR3 plus reference TRBV28 and TRBJ1-3, the full variable domain is DVKVTQSSRYLVKRTGEKVFLECVQDMDHENMFWYRQDPGLGLRLIYFSYDVKMKEKGDIPEGYSVSREKKERFSLILESASTNQTSMYLCASSLVAATIGNTIYFGEGSWLTVV.

The rearrangement joins TRBV2 to TRBJ1-5; 11 nucleotides line up with TRBD1. Germline loops: CDR1 SNHLY, CDR2 FYNNEI. With V trimmed by 6 bases and J by 8 bases, 9 bases remained unmatched. The CDR3 extends over 15 amino acids. The CDR3 protein is CASRMSGQGAEPQHF. The CDR3 DNA sequence: TGTGCCAGCAGGATGAGCGGACAGGGGGCTGAGCCCCAGCATTTT.

The chain joins TRBV10-2 to TRBJ1-2; D remains ambiguous. CDR1 and CDR2 from the germline V gene are WSHSY and SAAADI. Trimming left V 2 bases short and J 0 bases short, with 4 bases between. The CDR3 contains 13 residues. The CDR3 nucleotides are TGCGCCAGCAGTGAGCAATCTAACTATGGCTACACCTTC. It specifies CASSEQSNYGYTF.

CDR3 bases: TGTGCCAGCAGCGATGGGTCATACACCGGGGAGCTGTTTTTT. Its protein is CASSDGSYTGELFF. V is TRBV9 and J is TRBJ2-2; the D is unclear. Trimming left V 3 bases short and J 3 bases short, with 9 bases between. The CDR3 extends over 14 amino acids. Germline CDR1 reads SGDLS; CDR2 reads YYNGEE.

This clone has just a few counts. V usage is TRBV6-4 and J usage is TRBJ2-3; D perhaps matches TRBD1 (5 bases). V was shortened by 3 bases and J by 6 bases, with 13 bases between the two germline ends. This CDR3 has 14 residues. Germline lookup yields CDR1 MRHNA and CDR2 SNTAGT. The CDR3, as DNA: TGTGCCAGCAGTGAAGGGGCTCCCCCCGATACGCAGTATTTT. Protein sequence: CASSEGAPPDTQYF.

V and J are TRBV11-3 and TRBJ2-7, with 8 bases identical to TRBD1. This CDR3 region has 15 residues. Germline V gene sequence: CDR1 SGHNT, CDR2 YENEEA. The J segment lost 3 bases and the V segment lost 5 bases, leaving 9 bases of the junction unmatched. The CDR3 coding sequence is TGTGCCAGCAGCCAGACAGGGGCCCTCTACTACGAGCAGTACTTC. Its protein is CASSQTGALYYEQYF.

The V and J genes are TRBV19 and TRBJ2-5; TRBD1 is a possible D gene (6 bases). Germline V CDR1 and CDR2: LNHDA, SQIVND (reference sequence). The CDR3 extends over 14 amino acids. V was cut by 5 bases and J by 0 bases, with 10 bases left in between. CDR3 sequence reads: CASSRTDYQETQYF. CDR3 DNA sequence: TGTGCCAGTAGTCGGACAGATTACCAAGAGACCCAGTACTTC.

The chain couples TRBV28 to TRBJ2-5; 9 bases match TRBD1. The CDR3 is 13 amino acids. In germline, CDR1 is MDHEN, CDR2 SYDVKM. V shed 6 bases, J shed 5 bases, and the junction held 4 bases outside the gene matches. The CDR3: CASRGTGRETQYF. The CDR3, as DNA: TGTGCCAGCAGGGGGACAGGGCGGGAGACCCAGTACTTC.

This clone showed up many times. Written as DNA, the CDR3 is TGTGCCAGCAGCTTAGTAGCGGGAGTAACCTACGAGCAGTACTTC. Its protein is CASSLVAGVTYEQYF. The chain uses TRBV11-3 and TRBJ2-7; 9 bases agree with TRBD2. The V gene's germline CDR1 is SGHNT and CDR2 YENEEA. J gave up 2 bases and V 1 base, and 3 bases lay outside the gene matches. CDR3 size: 15 residues.

This clone was detected a few times. V and J are TRBV9 and TRBJ1-4; D unresolved. The CDR3 loop spans 14 amino acids. Germline CDR1 is SGDLS and CDR2 is YYNGEE. Trimming took 6 bases from V and 0 from J, leaving 9 bases between them. CDR3 bases: TGTGCCAGCAATATGGGAACAACTAATGAAAAACTGTTTTTT. Translating gives CASNMGTTNEKLFF.

The chain carries TRBV19 and TRBJ1-1, with 10 nucleotides matching TRBD1. The trim removed 6 bases at V and 3 bases at J, leaving 10 bases unmatched. This CDR3 has 16 amino acids. CDR1 is LNHDA, CDR2 SQIVND, per germline (reference sequence). As DNA, the CDR3 is TGTGCCAGTAGCCCTCGACAGGGGGCAGGATACACTGAAGCTTTCTTT. It encodes CASSPRQGAGYTEAFF.

The chain combines TRBV7-6 with TRBJ1-5; D is uncertain. V dropped 1 base and J dropped 3 bases, with 10 bases sitting between them. CDR1 and CDR2 (germline): SGHVS, FNYEAQ. The CDR3 covers 15 residues. The CDR3 protein is CASSLEGGYNQPQHF. The CDR3, as DNA: TGTGCCAGCAGCTTAGAAGGAGGGTACAATCAGCCCCAGCATTTT.

The gene calls are TRBV28 and TRBJ1-4; no clear D. V dropped 5 bases and J dropped 8 bases, with 18 bases sitting between them. CDR1 is MDHEN, CDR2 SYDVKM, per germline. This CDR3 is built from 15 residues. The DNA for the CDR3 is TGTGCCAGCAGTCCCCCACATGGAAATTTCGAAAAACTGTTTTTT. Encoded protein: CASSPPHGNFEKLFF.

The chain employs TRBV28 and TRBJ2-7, with D hard to call. V was clipped by 2 bases and J by 4 bases, with 6 bases between them. Germline CDR1 reads MDHEN; CDR2 reads SYDVKM. The CDR3 has 12 amino acids. The CDR3 reads CASSLPNYEQYF. In nucleotides, the CDR3 is TGTGCCAGCAGTTTACCCAATTACGAGCAGTACTTC.

This clone was seen only a few times. V gene TRBV6-8 combines with J gene TRBJ2-6; TRBD1 matches 9 bases. Germline values: CDR1 MNHGY, CDR2 SAAAGT. V gave up 5 bases and J gave up 0 bases; unmatched junction bases: 5. CDR3 length: 17 amino acids. CDR3 nucleotide sequence: TGTGCCAGCAGTCGCGGGACAGGGCACTCTGGGGCCAACGTCCTGACTTTC. This gives the protein CASSRGTGHSGANVLTF.

The chain employs TRBV28 and TRBJ2-7, with no clear D. V dropped 4 bases and J dropped 2 bases, with 12 bases sitting between them. The CDR3 sequence is 14 residues long. Germline CDR1 and CDR2: MDHEN and SYDVKM. CDR3 nucleotides: TGTGCCAGCAGTTCTCCTGGCGGAACCTACGAGCAGTACTTC. Protein: CASSSPGGTYEQYF.